Below are 20 T cell receptor beta chains sequenced from a single sample in a study of OX40 agonist ivuxolimab in advanced cancers. The repertoire was sequenced with immunoSEQ multiplex PCR; TCRdb's copy has only in-frame clones and lacks some. Here the sample spans about 80,000 clones, 80% to 90% being singletons. This specimen was CD4+ or CD8+ T cells sorted from blood, taken in a trial of the OX40 agonist ivuxolimab. These receptors were collected from an adult with an advanced solid tumor such as melanoma, head and neck, liver or kidney cancer.

The chain is built from TRBV15 and TRBJ1-2, with unresolved D. This CDR3 has 15 residues. CDR1 and CDR2 from the germline V gene are LNHNV and YYDKDF (reference sequence). Trimming removed 4 bases from V and 2 bases from J, with 14 bases in between. CDR3 amino acids: CATSIKNTANYGYTF. Here the CDR3 DNA reads TGTGCCACCAGCATAAAAAACACCGCGAACTATGGCTACACCTTC.

The V call is TRBV5-1, the J call TRBJ1-1; no reliable D call. Germline assignment: CDR1 SGHRS and CDR2 YFSETQ. CDR3 length: 14 amino acids. V lost 1 base, J lost 1 base, and 8 bases lay in between. CDR3 sequence reads: CASSLQQTNTEAFF. In DNA form, the CDR3 reads TGCGCCAGCAGCTTGCAACAAACGAACACTGAAGCTTTCTTT. The full variable domain, with the rest looked up from reference TRBV5-1 and TRBJ1-1, is KAGVTQTPRYLIKTRGQQVTLSCSPISGHRSVSWYQQTPGQGLQFLFEYFSETQRNKGNFPGRFSGRQFSNSRSEMNVSTLELGDSALYLCASSLQQTNTEAFFGQGTRLTVV.

This clone was recorded once. The chain joins TRBV10-3 to TRBJ2-7, with 14 bases aligning to TRBD2. The V gene end was trimmed by 8 bases and the J gene end by 9 bases; junction bases not matched to a gene: 9. Germline CDR1 ENHRY, CDR2 SYGVKD. The CDR3 is 14 amino acids. CDR3 in DNA: TGTGCCATCGGAGGGGGACTAGCGGGAGAAGGGCAGTACTTC. It translates to CAIGGGLAGEGQYF.

The chain has TRBV5-1 and TRBJ1-3; D may be TRBD1 (6 bases). In germline, CDR1 is SGHRS, CDR2 YFSETQ. Between the trimmed V and J ends, which lost 4 bases and 1 base, there was a span of 9 bases. The CDR3 totals 14 residues. The CDR3 DNA reads as TGCGCCAGCAGCCCAGGACAGTCTGGAAACACCATATATTTT. Amino acids: CASSPGQSGNTIYF. Full variable domain (missing parts from reference TRBV5-1 and TRBJ1-3): KAGVTQTPRYLIKTRGQQVTLSCSPISGHRSVSWYQQTPGQGLQFLFEYFSETQRNKGNFPGRFSGRQFSNSRSEMNVSTLELGDSALYLCASSPGQSGNTIYFGEGSWLTVV.

The rearrangement joins TRBV13 to TRBJ2-5; 7 bases align to TRBD2. Trimming at V came to 2 bases and at J to 4 bases, leaving 7 bases not matched to a gene. This CDR3 contains 15 residues. Germline CDR1 reads PRHDT; CDR2 reads FYEKMQ (reference sequence). The CDR3 loop is CASSLTFGGGETQYF. For the CDR3, the DNA is TGTGCCAGCAGCTTAACATTCGGCGGGGGAGAGACCCAGTACTTC.

The chain combines TRBV15 with TRBJ2-7; tentative D call: TRBD1 (5 bases). Germline CDR1 is LNHNV and CDR2 is YYDKDF (reference sequence). V lost 1 base and J 2 bases, leaving 18 bases between the germline ends. The CDR3 runs to 17 residues. For the CDR3, the DNA is TGTGCCACCAGCAGAGCCCAGATAAGGGGCCCCACCTACGAGCAGTACTTC. It translates to CATSRAQIRGPTYEQYF.

This clone was counted once. The J gene is TRBJ1-5, the V gene TRBV7-2, with TRBD1 as a possible D gene (6 bases). V lost 1 base and J lost 3, with 13 bases in between. CDR3 length: 16 amino acids. Germline CDR1 reads SGHTA; CDR2 reads FQGNSA. The CDR3 sequence is CASSLVPGAFNQPQHF. DNA of the CDR3: TGTGCCAGCAGCTTAGTACCAGGGGCTTTCAATCAGCCCCAGCATTTT.

The V and J genes are TRBV5-1 and TRBJ1-6; tentatively, D is TRBD1 (6 bases). The V gene lost 1 base and the J gene lost 10 bases, with 9 bases spanning the gap. Germline-derived CDR1 and CDR2 are SGHRS and YFSETQ. The CDR3 is made up of 13 amino acids. CDR3 sequence: CASSLLGASPLHF. In DNA form, the CDR3 reads TGCGCCAGCAGCTTGTTGGGGGCCTCACCCCTCCACTTT.

This clone appeared a few times. The chain recombines TRBV5-4 with TRBJ2-7, with D unclear. Germline V gene sequence: CDR1 SGHNT, CDR2 YYREEE (reference sequence). The CDR3 has 13 residues. Deletions cut 0 bases from V and 9 bases from J, with 13 bases between. The CDR3 is CASSLGPPERQYF. CDR3 bases: TGTGCCAGCAGCTTGGGACCCCCGGAGAGGCAGTACTTC.

This rearrangement joins TRBV30 to TRBJ1-4; the D gene is possibly TRBD1 (6 bases). The CDR3 length is 13 residues. Between the trimmed V and J ends, which lost 2 bases and 8 bases, there was a span of 12 bases. Germline V CDR1 and CDR2: GTSNPN, SVGIG (reference sequence). The CDR3 nucleotides are TGTGCCTGGAGTCTAGGGGGTCGGGAAAAACTGTTTTTT. Amino acid sequence: CAWSLGGREKLFF.

The V and J genes are TRBV6-1 and TRBJ1-4; 9 bases line up with TRBD1. The CDR3 runs 15 residues. V lost 4 bases to trimming and J lost 2 bases; unmatched junction nucleotides: 2. CDR1 MNHNS and CDR2 SASEGT come from the germline V gene. The CDR3 region is CASSGGTGTNEKLFF. In nucleotides, the CDR3 is TGTGCCAGCAGTGGCGGGACAGGGACTAATGAAAAACTGTTTTTT.

A single count supports this clone. This chain links TRBV6-1 with TRBJ1-2; D gene uncertain. The CDR3 spans 13 residues. V lost 0 bases and J 7 bases, leaving 9 bases between the germline ends. Germline CDR1 is MNHNS and CDR2 is SASEGT. The CDR3 nucleotides read TGTGCCAGCAGTGAAGCCCTTCTAGGTGGCTACACCTTC. It encodes CASSEALLGGYTF.

V and J are TRBV6-5 and TRBJ1-1, with 7 bases aligning to TRBD1. Germline V gene data show CDR1 as MNHEY and CDR2 as SVGAGI. Trimming took 4 bases from V and 7 from J; bases not matched to a gene: 12. CDR3 length: 15 residues. The CDR3 coding sequence is TGTGCCAGCAGTTCTAGGGGGCTGGGATTACGTGAAGCTTTCTTT. It translates to CASSSRGLGLREAFF.

The chain recombines TRBV5-1 with TRBJ2-6, with 12 bases lining up with TRBD1. Unmatched junction bases numbered 4, after V lost 4 bases and J lost 2 bases. In germline, CDR1 is SGHRS, CDR2 YFSETQ. This CDR3 region has 17 residues. CDR3 bases: TGCGCCAGCAGCATGGGACAGGGGGCTGCTGGGGCCAACGTCCTGACTTTC. It encodes CASSMGQGAAGANVLTF. The variable domain in full, with the rest retrieved from reference TRBV5-1 and TRBJ2-6, is KAGVTQTPRYLIKTRGQQVTLSCSPISGHRSVSWYQQTPGQGLQFLFEYFSETQRNKGNFPGRFSGRQFSNSRSEMNVSTLELGDSALYLCASSMGQGAAGANVLTFGAGSRLTVL.

The chain is built from TRBV7-2 and TRBJ2-3; 8 positions agree with TRBD1. CDR3 length: 16 residues. V shed 5 bases, J shed 5 bases, and the junction held 12 bases outside the gene matches. Germline values: CDR1 SGHTA, CDR2 FQGNSA. CDR3 region: CASSPRPGGGVDTQYF. The CDR3, as DNA: TGTGCCAGCAGCCCCCGCCCAGGGGGCGGGGTAGATACGCAGTATTTT.

The chain employs TRBV9 and TRBJ1-2; D not resolved. The CDR3 runs to 14 residues. Trimming removed 0 bases from V and 2 bases from J, with 8 bases in between. Germline V gene lookup returns CDR1 SGDLS and CDR2 YYNGEE. This CDR3 is CASSVGSGNYGYTF. In nucleotides, the CDR3 is TGTGCCAGCAGCGTAGGCTCTGGGAACTATGGCTACACCTTC.

The V gene is TRBV6-4, the J gene TRBJ1-4; possibly TRBD1 for D (5 bases). V was trimmed by 3 bases and J by 7 bases, leaving 6 bases between them. This CDR3 spans 12 amino acids. Germline V lookup: CDR1 MRHNA, CDR2 SNTAGT. DNA for the CDR3: TGTGCCAGCAGTGAAAGGGGTGAAAAACTGTTTTTT. Translation: CASSERGEKLFF.

J is TRBJ1-3 and V is TRBV11-3; D gene unclear. The CDR3 loop spans 13 amino acids. The V and J ends lost 5 bases and 4 bases respectively, with 9 bases between them. From germline, CDR1 is SGHNT and CDR2 YENEEA. CDR3 residues: CASSPRSGNTIYF. The CDR3 coding sequence is TGTGCCAGCAGCCCGAGGAGCGGAAACACCATATATTTT.

The gene calls are TRBV7-9 and TRBJ2-1; 8 bases align to TRBD1. Per the germline V gene, CDR1 is SEHNR and CDR2 is FQNEAQ (reference sequence). This CDR3 contains 16 residues. V gave up 1 base and J gave up 3 bases; unmatched junction bases: 5. The CDR3 is CASSLEGTGGYNEQFF. CDR3 nucleotide sequence: TGTGCCAGCAGCTTAGAGGGGACAGGTGGCTACAATGAGCAGTTCTTC.

CDR3 loop: CAWSVGGSGNEQYF. Here the CDR3 DNA reads TGTGCCTGGAGTGTAGGGGGGAGTGGGAACGAGCAGTACTTC. J is TRBJ2-7 and V is TRBV30; perhaps D is TRBD1 or TRBD2 (6 bases each). The CDR3 spans 14 residues. Germline values: CDR1 GTSNPN, CDR2 SVGIG (reference sequence). The V and J ends lost 0 bases and 5 bases respectively, with 14 bases between them.